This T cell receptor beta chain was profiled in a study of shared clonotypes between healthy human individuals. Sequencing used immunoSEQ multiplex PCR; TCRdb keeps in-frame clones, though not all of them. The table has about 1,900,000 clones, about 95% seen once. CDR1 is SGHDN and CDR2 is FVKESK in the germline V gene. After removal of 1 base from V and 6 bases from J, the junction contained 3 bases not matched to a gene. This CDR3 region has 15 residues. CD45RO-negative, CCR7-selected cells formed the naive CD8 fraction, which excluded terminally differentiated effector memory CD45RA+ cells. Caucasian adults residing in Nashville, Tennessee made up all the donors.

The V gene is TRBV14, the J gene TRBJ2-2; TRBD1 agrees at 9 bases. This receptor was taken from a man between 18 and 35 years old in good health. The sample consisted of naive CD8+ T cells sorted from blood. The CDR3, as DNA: TGTGCCAGCAGCCAAGGGTACAGGGGGCCCGGGGAGCTGTTTTTT. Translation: CASSQGYRGPGELFF.